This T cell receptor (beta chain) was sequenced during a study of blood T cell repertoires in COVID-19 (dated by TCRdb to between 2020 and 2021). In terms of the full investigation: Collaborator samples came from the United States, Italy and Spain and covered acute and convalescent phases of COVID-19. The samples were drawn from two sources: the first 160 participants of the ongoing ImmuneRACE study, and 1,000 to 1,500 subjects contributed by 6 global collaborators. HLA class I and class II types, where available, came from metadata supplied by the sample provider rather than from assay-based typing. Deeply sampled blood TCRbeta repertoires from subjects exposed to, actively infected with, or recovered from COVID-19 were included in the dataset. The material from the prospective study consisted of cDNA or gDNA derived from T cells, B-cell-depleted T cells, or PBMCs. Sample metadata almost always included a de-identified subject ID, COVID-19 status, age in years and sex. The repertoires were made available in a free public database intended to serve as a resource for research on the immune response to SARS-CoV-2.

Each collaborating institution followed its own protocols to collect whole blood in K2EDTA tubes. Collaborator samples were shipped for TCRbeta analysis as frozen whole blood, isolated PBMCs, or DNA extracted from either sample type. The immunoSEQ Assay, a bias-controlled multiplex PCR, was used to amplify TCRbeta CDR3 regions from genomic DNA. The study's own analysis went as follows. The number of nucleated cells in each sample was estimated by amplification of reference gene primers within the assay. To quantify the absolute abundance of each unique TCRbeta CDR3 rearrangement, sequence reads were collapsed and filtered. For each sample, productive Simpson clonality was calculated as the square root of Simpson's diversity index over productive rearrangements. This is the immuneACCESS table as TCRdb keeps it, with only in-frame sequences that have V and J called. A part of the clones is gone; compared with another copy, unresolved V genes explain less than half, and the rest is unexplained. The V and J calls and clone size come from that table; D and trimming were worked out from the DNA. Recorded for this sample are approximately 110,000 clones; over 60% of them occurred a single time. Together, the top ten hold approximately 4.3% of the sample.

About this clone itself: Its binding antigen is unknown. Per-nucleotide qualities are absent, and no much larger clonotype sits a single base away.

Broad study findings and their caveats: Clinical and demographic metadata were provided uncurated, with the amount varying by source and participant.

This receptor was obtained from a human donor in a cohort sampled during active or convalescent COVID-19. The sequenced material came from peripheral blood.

The bases are TGTGCCAGCAGCTGGGTAGGACAGGGGGCTTACGAGCAGTACTTC. Translated, this gives CASSWVGQGAYEQYF. Rearrangement joined TRBV7-2 to TRBJ2-7; 11 bases in the middle match TRBD1. Taken from cysteine to phenylalanine, the CDR3 has 15 residues. Left in the record is the CDR3 DNA by itself, 45 bases read in frame from the first base. Sequences SGHTA (CDR1) and FQGNSA (CDR2) are obtained from the germline V gene. V loses 4 bases at its end and J loses 4 bases; junction bases beyond the gene matches: 6.